These 30 T cell receptor beta chains were all obtained from the same sample, sequenced in a study of shared clonotypes between healthy human individuals. Assay: immunoSEQ multiplex PCR; the TCRdb copy retains only in-frame clones and omits some. The sample lists about 2.1 million clones; 90% to 95% were seen once. As defined, naive CD8 cells were CD45RO-negative and positively selected for CCR7, with terminally differentiated effector memory CD45RA+ cells excluded. The source material was naive CD8+ T cells from PBMCs. These receptors all come from a man between 18 and 29 years old in good health. Some clones in this sample may be carry-over from other donors' samples.

J is TRBJ1-4 and V is TRBV6-5; a weak D match, TRBD1 (5 bases). The CDR3 is made up of 13 amino acids. Trimming cost V 7 bases and J 9 bases, with 15 bases left between them. Germline V CDR1 and CDR2: MNHEY, SVGAGI. The CDR3 DNA follows: TGTGCCAGCACCAAACGGGAGGGGCAAAAACTGTTTTTT. Encoded protein: CASTKREGQKLFF.

This rearrangement joins TRBV28 to TRBJ2-1, with a tentative D call TRBD2 (6 bases). The CDR3 runs 17 residues. Germline values: CDR1 MDHEN, CDR2 SYDVKM. The V end was cut by 4 bases, the J end by 0 bases, with 16 bases between. CDR3 sequence (DNA): TGTGCCAGCAGTTACCCTACGCGGGATTTCTCCTACAATGAGCAGTTCTTC. Translating it yields CASSYPTRDFSYNEQFF.

This rearrangement joins TRBV5-1 to TRBJ1-1; 9 bases are a match to TRBD1. V was clipped by 3 bases and J by 4 bases; unmatched bases: 4. CDR1 and CDR2 (germline): SGHRS, YFSETQ. The CDR3 loop spans 14 amino acids. In DNA form, the CDR3 reads TGCGCCAGCAGCTCTACAGGGGGCTTCACTGAAGCTTTCTTT. Protein product: CASSSTGGFTEAFF. Variable domain in full (rest from reference TRBV5-1 and TRBJ1-1): KAGVTQTPRYLIKTRGQQVTLSCSPISGHRSVSWYQQTPGQGLQFLFEYFSETQRNKGNFPGRFSGRQFSNSRSEMNVSTLELGDSALYLCASSSTGGFTEAFFGQGTRLTVV.

This rearrangement joins TRBV27 to TRBJ2-7; 9 bases match TRBD1. The CDR3 covers 14 residues. Germline V lookup: CDR1 MNHEY, CDR2 SMNVEV (reference sequence). Losses at the gene ends were 5 bases for V and 4 bases for J; bases not matched to a gene: 6. CDR3 sequence (DNA): TGTGCCAGCAGTGCCGGGACAGGGATATACGAGCAGTACTTC. It translates to CASSAGTGIYEQYF.

For this clone: The same CDR3 arises from other DNA sequences in this sample as well. The chain uses TRBV4-1 and TRBJ2-5, with D perhaps matching TRBD1 (6 bases). The V and J ends lost 4 bases and 1 base respectively, with 7 bases between them. The CDR3 extends over 13 amino acids. Germline V gene sequence: CDR1 MGHRA, CDR2 YSYEKL. The CDR3 is CASSPRGQETQYF. The CDR3 bases are TGCGCCAGCAGCCCCAGGGGCCAAGAGACCCAGTACTTC.

Comment on this clone: Other DNA sequences of this sample code for an identical CDR3. The rearrangement joins TRBV9 to TRBJ1-1; weak D call: TRBD1 (5 bases). The CDR3 contains 12 residues. Germline V gene sequence: CDR1 SGDLS, CDR2 YYNGEE. V was cut by 4 bases and J by 7 bases, with 11 bases left in between. CDR3 protein: CASSLGGDEAFF. The CDR3, as DNA: TGTGCCAGCAGCCTTGGGGGGGATGAAGCTTTCTTT.

The chain uses TRBV5-1 and TRBJ1-1; possible D gene TRBD1, 6 bases. The germline gives CDR1 SGHRS, CDR2 YFSETQ. The length of the CDR3 is 14 residues. V dropped 0 bases and J dropped 5 bases, with 11 bases sitting between them. CDR3 sequence (DNA): TGCGCCAGCAGCTTGGACAGGGCGAGAACTGAAGCTTTCTTT. Encoded protein: CASSLDRARTEAFF.

V and J are TRBV13 and TRBJ2-7, with a weak D call TRBD2 (7 bases). Germline V gene data show CDR1 as PRHDT and CDR2 as FYEKMQ (reference sequence). The CDR3 runs to 16 residues. Trimming pared 6 bases from V and 0 bases from J, leaving 18 bases between. The chain's CDR3 is CASSAGAIGASYEQYF. Here the CDR3 DNA reads TGTGCCAGCAGTGCGGGGGCCATAGGGGCCTCCTACGAGCAGTACTTC.

Only a few counts were recorded for this clone. Here the CDR3 DNA reads TGCAGCGTTGGGGACGGGTACCCTGAAGCTTTCTTT. It codes for CSVGDGYPEAFF. The chain combines TRBV29-1 with TRBJ1-1; tentative D call: TRBD1 (5 bases). Trimming stripped 4 bases from V and 6 bases from J, with 12 bases between. CDR3 length: 12 amino acids. The V gene's germline CDR1 is SQVTM and CDR2 ANQGSEA.

The V and J genes are TRBV9 and TRBJ1-2; 9 bases are shared with TRBD1. CDR1 is SGDLS, CDR2 YYNGEE, per germline. The CDR3 is made up of 16 amino acids. V was pared by 1 base and J by 8 bases, with 12 bases of the junction left unmatched. This CDR3 is CASSVRVGTGPEGYTF. The CDR3 DNA follows: TGTGCCAGCAGCGTAAGGGTCGGGACAGGGCCAGAAGGCTACACCTTC.

The V gene is TRBV7-9, the J gene TRBJ1-1; the D gene is possibly TRBD1 (5 bases). The CDR3 is made up of 14 amino acids. The germline gives CDR1 SEHNR, CDR2 FQNEAQ (reference sequence). Trimming removed 5 bases from V and 1 base from J, with 11 bases in between. The CDR3 DNA reads as TGTGCCAGCAGCCCGGGACCTCCGAACACTGAAGCTTTCTTT. Translation: CASSPGPPNTEAFF.

The rearrangement uses TRBV9 and TRBJ1-3; 10 positions match TRBD1. Germline V gene sequence: CDR1 SGDLS, CDR2 YYNGEE. Trimming at V came to 0 bases and at J to 7 bases, leaving 4 bases not matched to a gene. CDR3 size: 15 residues. CDR3 DNA sequence: TGTGCCAGCAGCGTAGCCGGGACAGGGGCGAACACCATATATTTT. Translation gives CASSVAGTGANTIYF.

This rearrangement joins TRBV28 to TRBJ2-1, with D possibly matching TRBD2 (6 bases). The CDR3 has 14 amino acids. V was clipped by 10 bases and J by 0 bases, with 13 bases between them. The germline V gene encodes CDR1 MDHEN and CDR2 SYDVKM. The CDR3 is CATHAGSSYNEQFF. The CDR3 DNA sequence: TGTGCCACCCATGCGGGGAGCTCCTACAATGAGCAGTTCTTC.

The chain joins TRBV7-8 to TRBJ1-4, with D perhaps matching TRBD1 (6 bases). The CDR3 is made up of 15 amino acids. CDR1 is SGHVS, CDR2 FQNEAQ, per germline. V was cut by 5 bases and J by 5 bases, with 15 bases left in between. CDR3 loop: CASSQQRGANEKLFF. DNA of the CDR3: TGTGCCAGCAGCCAACAACGGGGGGCAAATGAAAAACTGTTTTTT.

The chain recombines TRBV27 with TRBJ2-7; 16 bases are a match to TRBD2. CDR1 and CDR2 from the germline V gene are MNHEY and SMNVEV (reference sequence). The length of the CDR3 is 18 residues. V lost 0 bases and J lost 5; bases outside the gene matches: 7. The CDR3 DNA reads as TGTGCCAGCAGTTTATCGGGGGGACTAGCGGGAGGGCCCGACGAGCAGTACTTC. It encodes CASSLSGGLAGGPDEQYF.

This chain joins TRBV29-1 and TRBJ2-2; 8 bases fit TRBD2. The CDR3 runs 13 residues. The V gene's germline CDR1 is SQVTM and CDR2 ANQGSEA. Trimming cost V 5 bases and J 6 bases; bases outside gene matches: 5. This CDR3 is CSVPGLAAGELFF. In DNA, the CDR3 is TGCAGCGTTCCAGGACTAGCAGCCGGGGAGCTGTTTTTT.

The DNA of the CDR3 is TGTGCCAGCAGCCGCATAAGGGACATCCCCAGGCGAGACACTGAAGCTTTCTTT. This encodes CASSRIRDIPRRDTEAFF. This sequence joins TRBV7-3 and TRBJ1-1, with D perhaps TRBD1 (6 bases). The germline V and J ends were trimmed by 5 bases and 3 bases, with 25 bases remaining between them. CDR3 length equals 18 residues. Germline values: CDR1 SGHTA, CDR2 FQGTGA.

The chain carries TRBV9 and TRBJ1-1, with D maybe TRBD1 (6 bases). The CDR3 runs 16 residues. V was cut by 0 bases and J by 0 bases, with 12 bases left in between. Germline V gives CDR1 SGDLS, CDR2 YYNGEE. The CDR3 sequence: CASSVVRGALNTEAFF. In nucleotides, the CDR3 is TGTGCCAGCAGCGTAGTTAGGGGGGCTTTGAACACTGAAGCTTTCTTT.

V is TRBV28 and J is TRBJ2-5, with TRBD2 identical over 9 bases. Looked up from germline, CDR1 is MDHEN and CDR2 is SYDVKM. V was pared by 6 bases and J by 5 bases, with 13 bases of the junction left unmatched. The CDR3 has 16 residues. CDR3 in amino acids: CASSPTLAGDRETQYF. Here the CDR3 DNA reads TGTGCCAGCAGCCCAACGTTAGCGGGAGATAGGGAGACCCAGTACTTC. The entire variable domain, with the rest obtained from reference TRBV28 and TRBJ2-5, is as follows: DVKVTQSSRYLVKRTGEKVFLECVQDMDHENMFWYRQDPGLGLRLIYFSYDVKMKEKGDIPEGYSVSREKKERFSLILESASTNQTSMYLCASSPTLAGDRETQYFGPGTRLLVL.

The CDR3: CASSSRRAVEKLFF. CDR3 coding DNA: TGTGCCAGCAGCTCCCGAAGGGCGGTGGAAAAACTGTTTTTT. The chain couples TRBV7-6 to TRBJ1-4; no clear D gene. CDR1 and CDR2 from the germline V gene are SGHVS and FNYEAQ. Deletions cut 4 bases from V and 8 bases from J, with 14 bases between. The CDR3 runs to 14 residues.

The gene calls are TRBV19 and TRBJ2-1, with D perhaps TRBD1 (6 bases). Trimming shortened V by 5 bases and J by 7 bases, and 21 bases separated the two germline ends. Germline loops: CDR1 LNHDA, CDR2 SQIVND (reference sequence). The CDR3 runs 16 residues. The CDR3 DNA reads as TGTGCCAGTAGTGCAAACAGGGTTGGTTCAGAGAATGAGCAGTTCTTC. This gives the protein CASSANRVGSENEQFF.

The chain employs TRBV28 and TRBJ1-5; a weak D match, TRBD1 (6 bases). Germline-derived CDR1 and CDR2 are MDHEN and SYDVKM. The CDR3 is made up of 17 amino acids. V was clipped by 4 bases and J by 0 bases, with 16 bases between them. DNA of the CDR3: TGTGCCAGCAGTTCCTATAGGGGGGTTGATAGCAATCAGCCCCAGCATTTT. Amino acid sequence: CASSSYRGVDSNQPQHF.

The rearrangement joins TRBV28 to TRBJ1-3, with D possibly being TRBD1 (5 bases). Germline V gene sequence: CDR1 MDHEN, CDR2 SYDVKM. The CDR3 totals 15 residues. Trimming pared 6 bases from V and 0 bases from J, leaving 12 bases between. The DNA for the CDR3 is TGTGCCAGCAGCATAGGGGTAGGCTCTGGAAACACCATATATTTT. Residues: CASSIGVGSGNTIYF.

The CDR3 bases are TGTGCCAGCAGCCAAGTGGAGCGGCTGGGGGCCGGGGAGCTGTTTTTT. Translated: CASSQVERLGAGELFF. This sequence joins TRBV4-2 and TRBJ2-2; D is possibly TRBD1 or TRBD2 (5 bases each). Germline assignment: CDR1 LGHNA and CDR2 YNFKEQ. Trimming stripped 1 base from V and 6 bases from J, with 15 bases between. CDR3 length: 16 residues.

The chain is built from TRBV28 and TRBJ2-5, with a weak D call TRBD2 (6 bases). Germline V gives CDR1 MDHEN, CDR2 SYDVKM. The CDR3 runs to 14 residues. V was shortened by 5 bases and J by 2 bases, with 12 bases between the two germline ends. CDR3 region: CASSTTGLQETQYF. The CDR3, as DNA: TGTGCCAGCAGTACGACGGGACTGCAAGAGACCCAGTACTTC.

The J gene is TRBJ2-6, the V gene TRBV5-1, with D possibly matching TRBD1 (6 bases). V shed 4 bases and J shed 0 bases, with 17 bases lying between them. Looked up from germline, CDR1 is SGHRS and CDR2 is YFSETQ. CDR3 length: 18 residues. For the CDR3, the DNA is TGCGCCAGCAGCGGGACAAATTCCCTTCGCTCTGGGGCCAACGTCCTGACTTTC. Its protein is CASSGTNSLRSGANVLTF. Variable domain in full (rest from reference TRBV5-1 and TRBJ2-6): KAGVTQTPRYLIKTRGQQVTLSCSPISGHRSVSWYQQTPGQGLQFLFEYFSETQRNKGNFPGRFSGRQFSNSRSEMNVSTLELGDSALYLCASSGTNSLRSGANVLTFGAGSRLTVL.

The chain employs TRBV5-1 and TRBJ2-5; 11 bases match TRBD2. From germline, CDR1 is SGHRS and CDR2 YFSETQ. V shed 1 base and J 4 bases; nucleotides not matched to a gene: 6. The CDR3 length is 16 residues. CDR3 residues: CASSLTRLAGGETQYF. The CDR3 bases are TGCGCCAGCAGCTTGACTCGTCTAGCGGGAGGAGAGACCCAGTACTTC.

V gene TRBV6-5 combines with J gene TRBJ1-1; tentative D call: TRBD1 (6 bases). Deletions cut 6 bases from V and 3 bases from J, with 11 bases between. Germline V lookup: CDR1 MNHEY, CDR2 SVGAGI. This CDR3 region has 13 residues. CDR3 region: CASRVQGYTEAFF. The CDR3 nucleotides read TGTGCCAGCAGAGTACAGGGATACACTGAAGCTTTCTTT.

This clone was detected only once. The genes are TRBV11-2 and TRBJ2-1; D is unclear. CDR1 SGHAT and CDR2 FQNNGV come from the germline V gene. V lost 5 bases and J 8 bases, leaving 22 bases between the germline ends. This CDR3 is 16 amino acids long. CDR3: CASSRTVGSMDDEQFF. The CDR3 coding sequence is TGTGCCAGCAGCCGAACCGTAGGCTCCATGGACGATGAGCAGTTCTTC.

This chain links TRBV4-1 with TRBJ1-1; TRBD1 agrees at 7 bases. CDR1 and CDR2 from the germline V gene are MGHRA and YSYEKL. Trimming took 2 bases from V and 10 from J; bases not matched to a gene: 13. CDR3 length: 15 amino acids. The chain's CDR3 is CASSQTQGISYLAFF. The CDR3 DNA sequence: TGCGCCAGCAGCCAAACACAGGGGATTTCGTATTTAGCTTTCTTT.